This T cell receptor beta chain was found in a study of blood T cell repertoires in COVID-19. The assay was immunoSEQ multiplex PCR, and TCRdb's table has in-frame clones only and misses some. The sample comprises over 60,000 clones, approximately 80% of which are singletons, and 10% to 15% rests with the top ten. This sequence originates from a man aged 50-59 years with COVID-19, enrolled during active disease. Material: peripheral blood.

This CDR3 reads CATSREPGQNYGYTF. DNA of the CDR3: TGTGCCACCAGCAGAGAACCCGGACAGAACTATGGCTACACCTTC. The V call is TRBV15, the J call TRBJ1-2; TRBD1 is a possible D gene (6 bases). Germline V gene lookup returns CDR1 LNHNV and CDR2 YYDKDF (reference sequence). Deletions cut 0 bases from V and 2 bases from J, with 10 bases between. CDR3 size: 15 residues.